The present entry profiles one T cell receptor beta chain with its context. Its cognate antigen is unknown. The sample is drawn from a study of vaccination and CD4 T cells after COVID-19. Study in general: The post-COVID sampling time was a median about 100 days after diagnosis, ranging from 35 to 161. Ranging from 14 to 241, the interval between dose two and post-vaccine sampling had a median of about ten weeks. Some control cultures received a CEFX pool, which served as the positive control. Others received an HIV-1 Nef pool or no peptide.

The CDR3 totals 15 residues. Germline V CDR1 and CDR2: DFQATT, SNEGSKA (reference sequence). V was pared by 1 base and J by 4 bases, with 14 bases between. The treatment here: roughly 10-day PBMC culture with coronavirus spike peptide pools or control peptides (ViraFEST assay). The study sequenced cultured CD4+ T cell DNA using the Oncomine TCR Beta short-read assay. Using its own MiXCR run on the PCR reads, TCRdb lists one record per CDR3 protein. Of about 26,000 distinct CDR3 sequences listed, roughly two fifths are singletons. The clonotype originates from a human donor who had recovered from COVID-19. The chain has TRBV20-1 and TRBJ2-1; D tentatively reads TRBD1 or TRBD2 (5 bases each). The source material was CD4+ T cells from blood, cultured in vitro. The CDR3 sequence: CSARGGRERYNEQFF. CDR3 coding DNA: TGCAGTGCTAGAGGAGGCAGGGAGAGGTACAATGAGCAGTTCTTC.